What follows are 23 T cell receptor beta chains derived from one specimen sequenced in a study of T cell clonality in common variable immunodeficiency. Clones were sequenced by immunoSEQ multiplex PCR, and TCRdb holds only the in-frame ones, with some missing. This sample carries around 39,000 clones, none of them present only once. What was sequenced was peripheral blood mononuclear cells. These TCRs come from a person aged 18-70 years in good health.

This clone was seen ten or more times. The DNA ends 3 residues before the CDR3 does, and the rest of the CDR3 is filled in from the germline J gene. The chain has TRBV19 and TRBJ1-3; TRBD1 matches 9 bases. Germline CDR1 LNHDA, CDR2 SQIVND (reference sequence). The CDR3 extends over 13 amino acids. With 9 bases clipped from V and 7 bases from J, the junction kept 7 bases outside the gene matches. CDR3 DNA (partial): TGTGCCAGCTCAACAGGGGGCAGGAACACC. It translates to CASSTGGRNT. The full CDR3 sequence reads CASSTGGRNTIYF.

This clone was detected many times. Coverage ceases 3 residues before the CDR3 finishes, and the germline J gene fills in the end. The rearrangement uses TRBV28 and TRBJ1-2; 7 bases are shared with TRBD1. J was trimmed by 5 bases and V by 2 bases; bases with no gene match: 8. CDR3 size: 15 residues. Germline values: CDR1 MDHEN, CDR2 SYDVKM. The part of the CDR3 DNA that was read is TGTGCCAGCAGTTTAGAACAGGGGTTTAGTTATGGC. Protein: CASSLEQGFSYG. The entire CDR3 is CASSLEQGFSYGYTF.

The sample holds many counts of this clone. CDR3 in amino acids: CASSELARDVAFF. The DNA read from the CDR3 is TGTGCCAGTAGTGAACTAGCCAGGGACGTG. This chain links TRBV19 with TRBJ1-1; TRBD1 might be the D (5 bases). The read ends 3 residues shy of where the CDR3 ends; the end is completed using the germline J gene. The germline V gene has CDR1 LNHDA and CDR2 SQIVND (reference sequence). The CDR3 is made up of 13 amino acids.

This clone was recorded at least ten times. The CDR3 end is not reached by the read, which stops 3 residues before it; the germline J gene fills it in. The chain recombines TRBV20-1 with TRBJ2-7; 12 bases fit TRBD2. Germline-derived CDR1 and CDR2 are DFQATT and SNEGSKA (reference sequence). The CDR3 has 14 residues. V shed 6 bases, J shed 1 base, and the junction held 4 bases outside the gene matches. CDR3 sequence reads: CSAAGLAGSYEQYF. The CDR3 bases that were read are TGCAGTGCGGCCGGACTAGCGGGATCCTACGAG.

This clone occurred many times. The read ends 3 residues before the CDR3 terminus; that terminus is restored from the germline J gene. The chain has TRBV20-1 and TRBJ2-7; D is uncertain. V was trimmed by 3 bases and J by 0 bases, leaving 12 bases between them. This CDR3 region has 14 residues. Per germline, CDR1 DFQATT and CDR2 SNEGSKA (reference sequence). The CDR3 DNA, read in part, is TGCAGTGCTAGCCTGGCAGGCAGCTCCTACGAG. Its translation is CSASLAGSSYE. The full CDR3 protein is CSASLAGSSYEQYF.

In this sample, this clone turned up many times. The read halts 3 residues ahead of the CDR3 end, with the missing end drawn from the germline J gene. V gene TRBV10-3 combines with J gene TRBJ2-1; tentative D call: TRBD2 (5 bases). Germline CDR1 is ENHRY and CDR2 is SYGVKD. Trimming cost V 3 bases and J 2 bases, with 8 bases left between them. The CDR3 has 14 amino acids. The part of the CDR3 DNA that was read is TGTGCCATCAGTGAAACGGGGACCTACAATGAG. This gives the protein CAISETGTYNE. The entire CDR3 sequence reads CAISETGTYNEQFF.

This clone was picked up many times. The sequenced fragment ends 3 residues before the CDR3 boundary, so the rest is inferred from the germline J gene. The genes are TRBV19 and TRBJ1-3, with D perhaps matching TRBD1 (5 bases). The CDR3 length is 17 residues. Germline V gene sequence: CDR1 LNHDA, CDR2 SQIVND (reference sequence). The V end was cut by 5 bases, the J end by 4 bases, with 21 bases between. CDR3 DNA (partial): TGTGCCAGTAGTCTTCAAAAGACAGACCACTTCGGAAACACC. As protein: CASSLQKTDHFGNT. The whole CDR3 sequence reads CASSLQKTDHFGNTIYF.

This clone was recorded many times. The CDR3 region is CASSPSGSSYNEQFF. The CDR3 DNA, read in part, is TGTGCCAGCAGCCCTAGCGGGAGCTCCTACAATGAG. The chain carries TRBV7-9 and TRBJ2-1; 10 bases align to TRBD2. The read terminates 3 residues ahead of where the CDR3 ends, so the germline J gene completes it. Germline-derived CDR1 and CDR2 are SEHNR and FQNEAQ (reference sequence). The CDR3 is 15 residues long. V was pared by 5 bases and J by 0 bases, with 1 base of the junction left unmatched.

This clone was recorded at least ten times. The read terminates 3 residues ahead of where the CDR3 ends, so the germline J gene completes it. The V gene is TRBV20-1, the J gene TRBJ2-3; 8 bases are a match to TRBD1. In germline, CDR1 is DFQATT, CDR2 SNEGSKA (reference sequence). The V segment lost 7 bases and the J segment 3 bases; nucleotides outside the gene matches: 6. The CDR3 length is 13 residues. The DNA read from the CDR3 is TGCAGTGTTCCAGGGGGCCTGACAGATACG. Its protein is CSVPGGLTDT. The entire CDR3 protein reads CSVPGGLTDTQYF.

This clone came up many times. The CDR3 end falls 3 residues outside the read, so it is completed with the germline J gene. V gene TRBV19 combines with J gene TRBJ2-1; the match to TRBD2 covers 9 bases. The CDR3 sequence is 13 residues long. The trim removed 6 bases at V and 7 bases at J, leaving 4 bases unmatched. Germline V gives CDR1 LNHDA, CDR2 SQIVND (reference sequence). CDR3: CASRAGGPNEQFF. CDR3 DNA (partial): TGTGCCAGTAGGGCGGGAGGGCCTAATGAG.

This clone was picked up a small number of times. Coverage ceases 3 residues before the CDR3 finishes, and the germline J gene fills in the end. The V gene is TRBV7-9, the J gene TRBJ1-4, with unresolved D. V was cut by 6 bases and J by 0 bases, with 8 bases left in between. This CDR3 has 14 amino acids. In germline, CDR1 is SEHNR, CDR2 FQNEAQ (reference sequence). Incomplete CDR3 DNA: TGTGCCAGCAGGGACTCGGCAACTAATGAAAAA. Its protein product is CASRDSATNEK. The whole CDR3 protein is CASRDSATNEKLFF.

This clone was recorded many times. CDR3: CSARGRGDIQYF. Incomplete CDR3 DNA: TGCAGTGCTAGGGGCAGGGGGGACATT. The rearrangement joins TRBV20-1 to TRBJ2-4; perhaps TRBD1 as D (7 bases). The CDR3 extends 3 residues past the end of the read, so its final part is completed from the germline J gene. V was trimmed by 3 bases and J by 8 bases, leaving 11 bases between them. The CDR3 is 12 residues long. Germline V gene sequence: CDR1 DFQATT, CDR2 SNEGSKA (reference sequence).

This clone was counted at least ten times. The read ends 3 residues shy of where the CDR3 ends; the end is completed using the germline J gene. This sequence joins TRBV10-1 and TRBJ2-1; possibly TRBD1 for D (8 bases). The CDR3 spans 14 residues. Trimming removed 4 bases from V and 7 bases from J, with 14 bases in between. Germline V gene sequence: CDR1 WNHNN, CDR2 SYGVQD (reference sequence). CDR3 region: CASSGTGRGNEQFF. The sequenced CDR3 bases are TGCGCCAGCAGTGGGACAGGGAGGGGAAATGAG.

This clone was seen many times. The read finishes 3 residues shy of the CDR3 end, and the germline J gene is used to complete it. The chain uses TRBV18 and TRBJ2-3, with TRBD2 matching over 9 bases. Losses at the gene ends were 6 bases for V and 4 bases for J; bases not matched to a gene: 11. Germline V gives CDR1 KGHSH, CDR2 LQKENI. CDR3 length: 16 residues. The CDR3 region is CASSHISGSGADTQYF. CDR3 DNA (partial): TGTGCCAGCTCGCACATTAGCGGGAGCGGGGCAGATACG.

This clone was counted ten times or more. The read comes to an end 3 residues before the CDR3 does, leaving the germline J gene to fill in the end. The chain carries TRBV20-1 and TRBJ2-5, with 10 bases that match TRBD2. In germline, CDR1 is DFQATT, CDR2 SNEGSKA (reference sequence). This CDR3 has 15 residues. This CDR3 is CSARGSSGRGETQYF. CDR3 DNA (partial): TGCAGCGCCAGGGGGTCTAGCGGGAGAGGAGAGACC.

This clone was observed at least ten times. The CDR3 goes on 3 residues after the read ends, and that part is filled in from the germline J gene. This chain links TRBV6-1 with TRBJ1-2; D gene unclear. Germline CDR1 is MNHNS and CDR2 is SASEGT. The CDR3 spans 12 residues. V lost 2 bases and J lost 2, with 3 bases in between. The CDR3 region is CASSEQNYGYTF. CDR3 DNA, as far as it was read: TGTGCCAGCAGTGAACAGAACTATGGC.

This clone was found many times. The read stops 3 residues short of the end of the CDR3; the missing end is completed from the germline J gene. This sequence joins TRBV7-9 and TRBJ2-2, with D perhaps TRBD1 (6 bases). CDR1 and CDR2 (germline): SEHNR, FQNEAQ (reference sequence). This CDR3 is 14 amino acids long. The V gene lost 1 base and the J gene lost 5 bases, with 8 bases spanning the gap. CDR3 in amino acids: CASSLGGQTGELFF. CDR3 bases read: TGTGCCAGCAGCTTAGGGGGGCAGACCGGGGAG.

With respect to this clone: The read comes to an end 3 residues before the CDR3 does, leaving the germline J gene to fill in the end. This chain links TRBV25-1 with TRBJ1-1; TRBD1 might be the D (5 bases). V was pared by 4 bases and J by 5 bases, with 17 bases between. The CDR3 spans 15 residues. Germline-derived CDR1 and CDR2 are MGHDK and SYGVNS. The CDR3 is CASSVDTDDGTEAFF. The sequenced CDR3 bases are TGTGCCAGCAGTGTGGACACCGACGATGGGACTGAA.

This clone was seen many times. The CDR3 end is not reached by the read, which stops 3 residues before it; the germline J gene fills it in. This chain joins TRBV19 and TRBJ1-1; TRBD1 might be the D (5 bases). Germline V gives CDR1 LNHDA, CDR2 SQIVND (reference sequence). The ends were cut back, 3 bases at V and 1 base at J, with 9 bases in the middle. This CDR3 region has 14 residues. CDR3 DNA, as far as it was read: TGTGCCAGTAGTATCGGGGGAAGGAACACTGAA. Translation: CASSIGGRNTE. From start to end, the CDR3 is CASSIGGRNTEAFF.

About this clone: The CDR3 end lies 3 residues beyond the end of the read and is filled in from the germline J gene. The chain is built from TRBV5-8 and TRBJ2-1; 11 bases fit TRBD1. Germline CDR1 reads SGHTS; CDR2 reads YDEGEE. V lost 3 bases, J lost 9 bases, and 5 bases stayed unmatched. The CDR3 is made up of 14 amino acids. The DNA read from the CDR3 is TGTGCCAGCAGCTGGGACAGGGGGAAGCTTGAG. Its translation: CASSWDRGKLE. The full-length CDR3 reads as CASSWDRGKLEQFF.

There are many counts of this clone. The DNA ends 3 residues before the CDR3 does, and the rest of the CDR3 is filled in from the germline J gene. V gene TRBV5-8 combines with J gene TRBJ2-5, with 8 positions matching TRBD1. V was pared by 0 bases and J by 5 bases, with 3 bases of the junction left unmatched. Per germline, CDR1 SGHTS and CDR2 YDEGEE. The CDR3 length is 14 residues. The chain's CDR3 is CASSLGQGMETQYF. The CDR3 DNA, read in part, is TGTGCCAGCAGCTTGGGACAGGGGATGGAGACC.

This clone was picked up many times. The CDR3 is cut off 3 residues early in the read; its end comes from the germline J gene. The V call is TRBV5-1, the J call TRBJ2-5; 14 nucleotides line up with TRBD2. J gave up 1 base and V 3 bases, and 8 bases lay outside the gene matches. This CDR3 has 18 amino acids. From germline, CDR1 is SGHRS and CDR2 YFSETQ. The part of the CDR3 DNA that was read is TGCGCCAGCAGCTCCGGGACTAGCGGGAGAGCCTCCCAAGAGACC. It yields the protein CASSSGTSGRASQET. The full CDR3 protein is CASSSGTSGRASQETQYF.

This clone was seen only a few times. The read halts 3 residues ahead of the CDR3 end, with the missing end drawn from the germline J gene. This chain links TRBV2 with TRBJ2-3, with TRBD1 matching 8 bases. Germline loops: CDR1 SNHLY, CDR2 FYNNEI. CDR3 length: 16 residues. J lost 0 bases, V lost 5 bases, and 7 bases had no gene match. Incomplete CDR3 DNA: TGTGCCAGCAGTAATTCAGGGGGCAGTAGCACAGATACG. It yields the protein CASSNSGGSSTDT. The entire CDR3 is CASSNSGGSSTDTQYF.